These T cell receptor beta chains were read from a single sample in a study of shared clonotypes between healthy human individuals. Assay: immunoSEQ multiplex PCR; the TCRdb copy retains only in-frame clones and omits some. This sample yields hundreds of thousands of clones, of which 73% are seen a single time; around 2% belongs to the top ten. The sequenced material came from memory CD4+ T cells sorted from blood. These receptors were taken from a woman aged 25 to 39 in good health. The CDR3 runs from the conserved cysteine through the conserved F or W. Part of the rows lack a size; the others show once, few, many or a class for expanded clones.

cdr3_aa j_call clone_size v_call
CASSLGTPSYEQYF TRBJ2-7 . TRBV5-1
CASTPDSAHEQFF TRBJ2-1 once TRBV10-1
CGTGVNGDYGYTF TRBJ1-2 few TRBV19
CASSKRTRRNQPQHF TRBJ1-5 . TRBV10-1
CASSPGRVTPSRETQYF TRBJ2-5 . TRBV28
CASSYAWGTVTYEQYF TRBJ2-7 . TRBV28
CASTASDRATHEQYF TRBJ2-7 once TRBV25-1
CATSGDSNLGYTF TRBJ1-2 few TRBV15
CASRPTSGHYNEQFF TRBJ2-1 . TRBV11-2
CASSLNVGMNTEAFF TRBJ1-1 . TRBV5-1
CASRRIDGGVEAFF TRBJ1-1 . TRBV27
CASQEGSGANVLTF TRBJ2-6 once TRBV6-5
CASSFLRGRDGYTF TRBJ1-2 . TRBV5-8
CASSHHMGQGATEAFF TRBJ1-1 . TRBV5-7
CASSTTGGFYEQYF TRBJ2-7 . TRBV6-6
CASRGAFGGGADTQYF TRBJ2-3 . TRBV25-1
CASSELAGVGEQFF TRBJ2-1 many TRBV2
CASSPSTGTGFGYTF TRBJ1-2 . TRBV28
CASSPDRWNQPQHF TRBJ1-5 . TRBV6-6
CASSGQAYSEAFF TRBJ1-1 . TRBV10-1
CASSLGGDTIYF TRBJ1-3 . TRBV7-2
CASSQSEASEEYEQYF TRBJ2-7 . TRBV23-1
CASSILLGRNNEQFF TRBJ2-1 . TRBV19
CSVVAGATYEQYF TRBJ2-7 . TRBV29-1
CASRTRQGTFEAFF TRBJ1-1 . TRBV28
CAWSLDLSNEQFF TRBJ2-1 . TRBV30
CASSLTTSGNYNEQFF TRBJ2-1 . TRBV5-1
CASSLTGTGRYEQYF TRBJ2-7 . TRBV5-6
CASSSGQGGWFGYTF TRBJ1-2 . TRBV28
CASSQERSLYF TRBJ2-4 . TRBV4-1
CASSKTGTGMNIQYF TRBJ2-4 many TRBV6-1